The clone carrying this TCR beta chain has only one observation. This sample was taken from a study of blood T cell repertoires in COVID-19. Study information: Spain, Italy and the United States supplied samples that represented acute and convalescent COVID-19.

The CDR3 runs 15 residues. The germline V and J ends were trimmed by 4 bases and 0 bases, with 13 bases remaining between them. From germline, CDR1 is MDHEN and CDR2 SYDVKM. The data were produced by immunoSEQ multiplex PCR, yet TCRdb's version contains in-frame clones alone and is incomplete. Of about 93,000 clones listed, roughly 87% are singletons. The sequenced material came from peripheral blood. The receptor's source is a man in his forties or fifties with acute or convalescent COVID-19. This rearrangement joins TRBV28 to TRBJ2-7; the D gene is possibly TRBD1 (6 bases). The CDR3 DNA reads TGTGCCAGCAGTTCGCACAGGGCTCTCTCCTACGAGCAGTACTTC. Its translation: CASSSHRALSYEQYF.